Shown below are 10 T cell receptor beta chains from a single sample sequenced in a study of cytomegalovirus exposure and HLA in healthy donors. PCR used 60 Vbeta primers and 13 Jbeta primers. Sequenced by immunoSEQ multiplex PCR; TCRdb stores in-frame clones only, minus some. The sample consists of 120,000 or so clones, 15% to 20% of them appearing once. The specimen was PBMCs. The receptors were sampled from a female donor in good health and CMV-seropositive.

The chain recombines TRBV11-1 with TRBJ2-7; D ambiguous. In germline, CDR1 is SGHAT, CDR2 FQDESV (reference sequence). The CDR3 runs to 14 residues. Trimming cost V 4 bases and J 3 bases, with 13 bases left between them. CDR3 amino acids: CASSSSLTLYEQYF. In nucleotides, the CDR3 is TGTGCCAGCAGCTCTAGTCTGACCCTCTACGAGCAGTACTTC.

The chain carries TRBV29-1 and TRBJ1-2; D is undetermined. Germline CDR1 and CDR2: SQVTM and ANQGSEA. There are 11 residues in the CDR3. The CDR3 bases are TGCAGTGTGATGGTTTCGGATGGCTACACCTTC. Translation gives CSVMVSDGYTF.

The CDR3 sequence: CASSLWNTEAFF. For the CDR3, the DNA is TGTGCCAGCAGTTTATGGAACACTGAAGCTTTCTTT. The rearrangement joins TRBV25-1 to TRBJ1-1; D remains unclear. This CDR3 comprises 12 residues. V was pared by 5 bases and J by 1 base, with 5 bases between. CDR1 and CDR2 from the germline V gene are MGHDK and SYGVNS.

On this clone: Germline is not matched at one junction end, which may reflect a read error. Additional DNA sequences in this sample encode the identical CDR3. The rearrangement uses TRBV27 and TRBJ2-7, with 10 positions matching TRBD2. CDR1 MNHEY and CDR2 SMNVEV come from the germline V gene (reference sequence). This CDR3 contains 13 residues. The CDR3 is CASSWTSGYEKYF. DNA for the CDR3: TGTGCCAGCAGTTGGACTAGCGGCTACGAGAAGTACTTT.

J is TRBJ1-4 and V is TRBV19; TRBD1 matches 7 bases. Trimming removed 4 bases from V and 5 bases from J; junction bases left unmatched: 7. Germline-derived CDR1 and CDR2 are LNHDA and SQIVND (reference sequence). The CDR3 contains 15 residues. Here the CDR3 DNA reads TGTGCCAGTAGTAGGGCCGGGACAGAGAATGAAAAACTGTTTTTT. Translation gives CASSRAGTENEKLFF.

The chain employs TRBV28 and TRBJ2-1; TRBD2 is a possible D gene (5 bases). The CDR3 is 12 amino acids. CDR1 is MDHEN and CDR2 is SYDVKM in the germline V gene. V was pared by 1 base and J by 13 bases, with 11 bases between. Written as DNA, the CDR3 is TGTGCCAGCAGTTTATATTGGACTTTCCAGTTCTTC. Translated: CASSLYWTFQFF.

The gene calls are TRBV27 and TRBJ1-1; a weak D match, TRBD1 (5 bases). CDR1 MNHEY and CDR2 SMNVEV come from the germline V gene (reference sequence). CDR3 length: 14 amino acids. Trimming took off 7 bases at V and 4 bases at J, with 16 bases between the two ends. The CDR3 sequence: CASNPLGLGTEAFF. The CDR3 region has the DNA TGTGCCAGCAACCCTCTGGGGCTAGGCACTGAAGCTTTCTTT.

The chain uses TRBV29-1 and TRBJ1-1; D call uncertain. Trimming cost V 2 bases and J 3 bases, with 16 bases left between them. The germline CDR1 and CDR2 sequences are SQVTM and ANQGSEA. The CDR3 runs 15 residues. This CDR3 reads CSVETPDEEDTEAFF. CDR3 sequence (DNA): TGCAGCGTTGAAACCCCGGATGAGGAAGACACTGAAGCTTTCTTT.

The chain uses TRBV5-1 and TRBJ1-6; possible D gene TRBD1, 5 bases. V was clipped by 2 bases and J by 5 bases, with 14 bases between them. CDR1 SGHRS and CDR2 YFSETQ come from the germline V gene. The CDR3 loop spans 16 amino acids. This CDR3 reads CASSFSGGRDNSPLHF. CDR3 nucleotides: TGCGCCAGCAGCTTCTCTGGCGGCAGGGATAATTCACCCCTCCACTTT.

This rearrangement joins TRBV6-6 to TRBJ1-6; TRBD1 matches at 7 bases. Germline V lookup: CDR1 MNHNY, CDR2 SVGAGI (reference sequence). With 6 bases clipped from V and 7 bases from J, the junction kept 9 bases outside the gene matches. There are 15 residues in the CDR3. The DNA for the CDR3 is TGTGCCAGCAGGCGCGCCTGGGACAGCAATTCACCCCTCCACTTT. Translating it yields CASRRAWDSNSPLHF.